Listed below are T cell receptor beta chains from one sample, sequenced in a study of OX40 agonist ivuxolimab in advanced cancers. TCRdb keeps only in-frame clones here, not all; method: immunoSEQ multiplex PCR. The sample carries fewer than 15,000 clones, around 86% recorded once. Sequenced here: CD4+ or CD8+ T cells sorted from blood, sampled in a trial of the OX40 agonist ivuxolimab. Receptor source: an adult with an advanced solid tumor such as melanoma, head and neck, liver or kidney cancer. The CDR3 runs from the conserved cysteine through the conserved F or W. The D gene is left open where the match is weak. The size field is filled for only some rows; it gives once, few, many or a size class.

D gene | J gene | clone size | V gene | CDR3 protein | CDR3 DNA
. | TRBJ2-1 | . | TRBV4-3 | CASSQGISYNEQFF | TGCGCCAGCAGCCAAGGGATCTCCTACAATGAGCAGTTCTTC
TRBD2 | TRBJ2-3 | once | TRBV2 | CASSEAPLAGEADTQYF | TGTGCCAGCAGTGAAGCGCCGTTAGCGGGAGAGGCAGATACGCAGTATTTT
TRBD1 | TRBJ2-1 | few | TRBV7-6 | CASSAGQGLYNEQFF | TGTGCCAGCAGCGCAGGACAGGGGCTTTACAATGAGCAGTTCTTC
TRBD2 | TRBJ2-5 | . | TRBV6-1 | CASSGWSGVGLETQYF | TGTGCCAGCAGTGGGTGGAGCGGGGTAGGGCTGGAGACCCAGTACTTC
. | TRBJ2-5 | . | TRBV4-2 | CASSQDRGSQETQYF | TGTGCCAGCAGCCAAGATCGAGGCTCGCAAGAGACCCAGTACTTC
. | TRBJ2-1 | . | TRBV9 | CASSKPPGNEQFF | TGTGCCAGCAGTAAACCACCAGGCAATGAGCAGTTCTTC
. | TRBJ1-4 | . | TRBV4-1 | CASSQGGEDLKLFF | TGCGCCAGCAGCCAAGGGGGGGAGGACCTAAAACTGTTTTTT
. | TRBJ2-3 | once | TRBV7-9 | CASSGGAGTDTQYF | TGTGCCAGCAGCGGGGGCGCAGGCACAGATACGCAGTATTTT
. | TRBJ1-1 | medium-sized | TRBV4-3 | CASSQDSVMSGAFF | TGCGCCAGCAGCCAAGATTCAGTTATGAGTGGAGCTTTCTTT
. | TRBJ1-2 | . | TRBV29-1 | CSVGSDDYGYTF | TGCAGCGTTGGAAGCGACGACTATGGCTACACCTTC
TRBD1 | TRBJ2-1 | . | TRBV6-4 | CASSEQGAPLDEQFF | TGTGCCAGCAGTGAACAGGGGGCCCCTTTAGATGAGCAGTTCTTC
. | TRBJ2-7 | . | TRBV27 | CASARGVYEQYF | TGTGCCAGCGCGAGAGGGGTTTACGAGCAGTACTTC
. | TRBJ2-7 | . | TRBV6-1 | CASSLGAGSSYEQYF | TGTGCCAGCAGTTTAGGGGCAGGCAGCTCCTACGAGCAGTACTTC
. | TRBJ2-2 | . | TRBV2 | CASSDPRAGNTGELFF | TGTGCCAGCAGTGACCCTCGGGCAGGGAATACCGGGGAGCTGTTTTTT
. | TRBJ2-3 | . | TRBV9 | CASSVDDLGDTQYF | TGTGCCAGCAGCGTAGATGACCTGGGGGATACGCAGTATTTT
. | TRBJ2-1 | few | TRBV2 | CASSERDEQFF | TGTGCCAGCAGTGAAAGGGATGAGCAGTTCTTC
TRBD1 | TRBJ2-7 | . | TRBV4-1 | CASSRVTGRLLEQYF | TGCGCCAGCAGCCGAGTGACAGGGAGACTTTTGGAGCAGTACTTC
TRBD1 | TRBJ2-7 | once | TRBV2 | CASSGQGAGEQYF | TGTGCCAGCAGCGGACAGGGGGCTGGCGAGCAGTACTTC
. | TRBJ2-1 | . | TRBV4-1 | CASREEFEQFF | TGCGCCAGCAGGGAGGAATTTGAGCAGTTCTTC
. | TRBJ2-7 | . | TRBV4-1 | CASSQEGYSSYEQYF | TGCGCCAGCAGCCAAGAGGGATATAGCTCCTACGAGCAGTACTTC
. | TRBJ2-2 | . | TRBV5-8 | CASSLAPGPRQGSTGELFF | TGTGCCAGCAGCTTGGCCCCGGGGCCGCGGCAGGGTTCCACCGGGGAGCTGTTTTTT
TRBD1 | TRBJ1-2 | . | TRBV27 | CASSFQGEIAGYTF | TGTGCCAGCAGTTTTCAGGGGGAAATCGCGGGCTACACCTTC
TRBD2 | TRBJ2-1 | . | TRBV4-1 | CASSQDRLGQYELAGENEQFF | TGCGCCAGCAGCCAGGATAGGTTGGGACAGTACGAGTTAGCGGGAGAGAATGAGCAGTTCTTC
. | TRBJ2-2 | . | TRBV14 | CASSLNTGELFF | TGTGCCAGCAGCCTCAACACCGGGGAGCTGTTTTTT
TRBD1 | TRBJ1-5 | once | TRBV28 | CASRYMGQVGQPQHF | TGTGCCAGCAGATATATGGGACAGGTGGGGCAGCCCCAGCATTTT
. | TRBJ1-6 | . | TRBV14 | CASSLGIRGWSYNSPLHF | TGTGCCAGCAGCCTAGGAATCAGGGGCTGGTCCTATAATTCACCCCTCCACTTT
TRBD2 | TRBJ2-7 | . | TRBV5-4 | CASSLGREGPEQYF | TGTGCCAGCAGCTTGGGCCGGGAGGGCCCCGAGCAGTACTTC
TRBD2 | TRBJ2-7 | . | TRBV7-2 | CASSAGLTLYEQYF | TGTGCCAGCAGCGCGGGACTAACCCTCTACGAGCAGTACTTC
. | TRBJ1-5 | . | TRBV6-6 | CASTLLDSNQPQHF | TGTGCCAGCACCTTATTAGATAGCAATCAGCCCCAGCATTTT
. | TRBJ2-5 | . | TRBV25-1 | CASSGVRKHIQETQYF | TGTGCCAGCAGTGGCGTGCGGAAACACATACAAGAGACCCAGTACTTC
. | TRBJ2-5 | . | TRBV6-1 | CASSGGRVQETQYF | TGTGCCAGCAGTGGAGGTCGGGTCCAAGAGACCCAGTACTTC
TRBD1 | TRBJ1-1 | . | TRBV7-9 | CASSQDRDTEAFF | TGTGCCAGCAGCCAGGACAGGGACACTGAAGCTTTCTTT
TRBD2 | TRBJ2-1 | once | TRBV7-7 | CASSLSPSGAPVGEQFF | TGTGCCAGCAGCTTATCGCCTAGCGGAGCCCCAGTCGGTGAGCAGTTCTTC
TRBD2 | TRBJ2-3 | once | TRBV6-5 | CASSYGLAGADTQYF | TGTGCCAGCAGTTACGGCCTAGCGGGTGCAGATACGCAGTATTTT
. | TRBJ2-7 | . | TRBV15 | CATSRWDDSDSYEQYF | TGTGCCACCAGCAGATGGGATGACAGTGACTCCTACGAGCAGTACTTC
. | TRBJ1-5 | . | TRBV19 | CASSTRPGSNQPQHF | TGTGCCAGTAGTACCAGACCGGGAAGCAATCAGCCCCAGCATTTT
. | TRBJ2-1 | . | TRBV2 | CASSDQRAYNEQFF | TGTGCCAGCAGTGACCAGCGGGCTTACAATGAGCAGTTCTTC
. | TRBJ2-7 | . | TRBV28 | CASGPQGYEQYF | TGTGCCAGCGGCCCCCAGGGCTACGAGCAGTACTTC
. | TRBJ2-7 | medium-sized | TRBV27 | CASSSDSGYEQYF | TGTGCCAGCAGTTCAGACAGTGGGTACGAGCAGTACTTC
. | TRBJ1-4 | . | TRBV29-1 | CSVGSATNEKLFF | TGCAGCGTTGGCAGTGCAACTAATGAAAAACTGTTTTTT
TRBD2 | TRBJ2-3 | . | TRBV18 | CASSPILAGEPDTQYF | TGTGCCAGCTCACCTATCCTAGCGGGAGAACCAGATACGCAGTATTTT
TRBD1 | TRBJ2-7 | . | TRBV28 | CASSRRGQDHEQYF | TGTGCCAGCAGTCGTCGTGGACAGGACCACGAGCAGTACTTC
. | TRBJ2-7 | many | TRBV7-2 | CASSPPGARGKYEQYF | TGTGCCAGCAGCCCACCCGGGGCACGAGGAAAATACGAGCAGTACTTC
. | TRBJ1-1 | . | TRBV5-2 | CASSPEAGITEAFF | TGCGCCAGCAGCCCCGAGGCTGGGATTACTGAAGCTTTCTTT
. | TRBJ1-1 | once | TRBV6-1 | CASSERASGSQAFF | TGTGCCAGCAGTGAAAGGGCCTCAGGGTCACAAGCTTTCTTT